This passage covers 25 T cell receptor beta chains from one sample sequenced in a study of blood T cell repertoires in COVID-19. Profiling relied on immunoSEQ multiplex PCR, and the TCRdb table lists in-frame clones only, not all of them. The data contain fewer than 600,000 clones, over 75% of them seen just once; the ten biggest clones take up roughly 1.9%. Sequencing input: PBMCs or T cells enriched from blood (not recorded which). The receptors originated from a woman between 40 and 50 years old who had recovered from COVID-19.

V is TRBV30 and J is TRBJ1-2; 8 bases are shared with TRBD1. The length of the CDR3 is 13 residues. Per germline, CDR1 GTSNPN and CDR2 SVGIG (reference sequence). J gave up 7 bases and V 3 bases, and 7 bases lay outside the gene matches. The CDR3 protein is CAWRRDRWSGYTF. For the CDR3, the DNA is TGTGCCTGGAGAAGGGACAGGTGGAGTGGCTACACCTTC.

The chain employs TRBV2 and TRBJ1-1, with 7 bases fitting TRBD1. The V segment lost 2 bases and the J segment 1 base; nucleotides outside the gene matches: 4. CDR3 size: 15 residues. Germline-derived CDR1 and CDR2 are SNHLY and FYNNEI. The CDR3 DNA reads TGTGCCAGCAGTGAATCGGGACAGCCGAACACTGAAGCTTTCTTT. This sequence encodes CASSESGQPNTEAFF.

The rearrangement links TRBV11-2 to TRBJ2-7, with TRBD2 as a possible D gene (7 bases). CDR3 size: 17 residues. The V end lost 5 bases, the J end lost 4 bases, and 24 bases lay between the germline ends. CDR1 is SGHAT, CDR2 FQNNGV, per germline. The CDR3 region is CASSPTRGARPTYEQYF. The CDR3 DNA sequence: TGTGCCAGCAGCCCGACCCGGGGGGCCCGCCCCACATACGAGCAGTACTTC.

DNA of the CDR3: TGTGCCAGTAGTATGGCCGATGCCAATGAGCAGTTCTTC. This translates into CASSMADANEQFF. The rearrangement links TRBV19 to TRBJ2-1; no clear D gene. V was pared by 3 bases and J by 6 bases, with 9 bases between. Germline CDR1 reads LNHDA; CDR2 reads SQIVND (reference sequence). The CDR3 covers 13 residues.

V usage is TRBV9 and J usage is TRBJ2-7, with 9 bases lining up with TRBD1. The V and J ends lost 0 bases and 5 bases, in that order; junction bases with no gene match: 6. This CDR3 is 15 amino acids long. Germline V gives CDR1 SGDLS, CDR2 YYNGEE. CDR3 in DNA: TGTGCCAGCAGCGTAGCCGGGGACAGGGTTCACGAGCAGTACTTC. It codes for CASSVAGDRVHEQYF. Full variable domain (rest looked up from reference TRBV9 and TRBJ2-7): DSGVTQTPKHLITATGQRVTLRCSPRSGDLSVYWYQQSLDQGLQFLIQYYNGEERAKGNILERFSAQQFPDLHSELNLSSLELGDSALYFCASSVAGDRVHEQYFGPGTRLTVT.

The chain uses TRBV4-1 and TRBJ2-1, with TRBD2 matching over 9 bases. V shed 5 bases, J shed 7 bases, and the junction held 9 bases outside the gene matches. This CDR3 comprises 15 residues. The germline V gene has CDR1 MGHRA and CDR2 YSYEKL. The CDR3 bases are TGCGCCAGCAGCTCACGGACTAGCGACCCTAATGAGCAGTTCTTC. The encoded protein is CASSSRTSDPNEQFF.

The V and J genes are TRBV4-2 and TRBJ1-1; no clear D gene. Germline assignment: CDR1 LGHNA and CDR2 YNFKEQ. V was pared by 1 base and J by 1 base, with 7 bases between. The CDR3 loop spans 14 amino acids. CDR3 sequence reads: CASSQVAQNTEAFF. The CDR3 DNA follows: TGTGCCAGCAGCCAAGTAGCCCAGAACACTGAAGCTTTCTTT.

V usage is TRBV3-1 (or the pseudogene TRBV3-2) and J usage is TRBJ1-6, with D uncertain. V gave up 1 base and J gave up 6 bases, with 10 bases separating them. The germline V gene has CDR1 LGHDT and CDR2 YNNKEL (reference sequence). The CDR3 spans 15 residues. The chain's CDR3 is CASSQGWQVNSPLHF. The DNA of the CDR3 is TGTGCCAGCAGCCAAGGGTGGCAGGTTAATTCACCCCTCCACTTT.

The V and J genes are TRBV30 and TRBJ2-7, with a weak D call TRBD2 (8 bases). CDR1 and CDR2 from the germline V gene are GTSNPN and SVGIG (reference sequence). The CDR3 spans 19 residues. V was clipped by 3 bases and J by 4 bases, with 31 bases between them. CDR3 protein: CAWSADRTLAVPQGYEQYF. The CDR3 nucleotides are TGTGCCTGGAGCGCGGACAGGACACTAGCGGTCCCCCAGGGTTACGAGCAGTACTTC.

The rearrangement links TRBV5-4 to TRBJ1-1; possible D gene TRBD1, 5 bases. Germline V gene data show CDR1 as SGHNT and CDR2 as YYREEE (reference sequence). CDR3 size: 14 residues. With 0 bases removed from V and 3 bases from J, the gap between germline ends came to 9 bases. The CDR3 here is CASSLVGGDTEAFF. The DNA of the CDR3 is TGTGCCAGCAGCTTGGTGGGGGGGGACACTGAAGCTTTCTTT.

The chain couples TRBV28 to TRBJ1-1, with 8 nucleotides matching TRBD1. Unmatched junction bases numbered 2, after V lost 5 bases and J lost 3 bases. Per germline, CDR1 MDHEN and CDR2 SYDVKM. The CDR3 is made up of 13 amino acids. The CDR3 region is CASSRQGYTEAFF. CDR3 coding DNA: TGTGCCAGCAGTCGACAGGGGTACACTGAAGCTTTCTTT.

This clone was picked up one time. J is TRBJ1-2 and V is TRBV7-2, with TRBD1 as a possible D gene (6 bases). This CDR3 contains 14 residues. Trimming removed 5 bases at V and 10 bases at J, with 20 bases between. The germline CDR1 and CDR2 sequences are SGHTA and FQGNSA. DNA of the CDR3: TGTGCCAGCAGCCCCCGGGGGGCGATTCGGAACTACACCTTC. It is translated as CASSPRGAIRNYTF.

The chain links TRBV7-8 to TRBJ2-7; no clear D gene. The V gene's germline CDR1 is SGHVS and CDR2 FQNEAQ. V lost 1 base, J lost 0 bases, and 13 bases lay in between. This CDR3 comprises 16 residues. DNA for the CDR3: TGTGCCAGCAGCTTAGGGATATCGGAGACCTCCTACGAGCAGTACTTC. Protein: CASSLGISETSYEQYF.

The rearrangement links TRBV19 to TRBJ1-1; 10 bases align to TRBD1. With 1 base clipped from V and 7 bases from J, the junction kept 6 bases outside the gene matches. Germline V gives CDR1 LNHDA, CDR2 SQIVND (reference sequence). The CDR3 consists of 15 residues. CDR3 DNA sequence: TGTGCCAGTAGTATAGGGCGACAGGGGGCAAATGAAGCTTTCTTT. Protein product: CASSIGRQGANEAFF.

V usage is TRBV6-5 and J usage is TRBJ2-3; D is perhaps TRBD2 (5 bases). Germline CDR1 and CDR2: MNHEY and SVGAGI. The CDR3 length is 14 residues. Between the trimmed V and J ends, which lost 6 bases and 1 base, there was a span of 11 bases. The CDR3 DNA follows: TGTGCCAGCAGGCCTCCACTAGGCACAGATACGCAGTATTTT. Translated: CASRPPLGTDTQYF.

This clone was seen once. The chain carries TRBV4-1 and TRBJ1-2; 9 nucleotides match TRBD1. Trimming took 2 bases from V and 5 from J; bases not matched to a gene: 6. Germline CDR1 MGHRA, CDR2 YSYEKL. The CDR3 runs to 15 residues. The chain's CDR3 is CASSQTKTGGYGYTF. The CDR3 DNA sequence: TGCGCCAGCAGCCAAACGAAGACAGGGGGGTATGGCTACACCTTC.

V usage is TRBV6-1 and J usage is TRBJ1-4; possibly TRBD1 for D (6 bases). The ends were cut back, 1 base at V and 8 bases at J, with 14 bases in the middle. Germline lookup yields CDR1 MNHNS and CDR2 SASEGT. This CDR3 spans 15 amino acids. The CDR3 nucleotides are TGTGCCAGCAGTGAAGACGGACAGTCGGGGGAAAAACTGTTTTTT. Protein product: CASSEDGQSGEKLFF.

V usage is TRBV14 and J usage is TRBJ2-1; the match to TRBD2 covers 7 bases. The CDR3 consists of 22 residues. Germline V CDR1 and CDR2: SGHDN, FVKESK. V dropped 2 bases and J dropped 10; count of bases not matched to a gene: 32. The CDR3 reads CASSQYPRGGSFERASADEQFF. DNA for the CDR3: TGTGCCAGCAGCCAATACCCGAGGGGCGGGAGCTTCGAAAGAGCTTCGGCGGACGAGCAGTTCTTC.

The chain carries TRBV2 and TRBJ2-2; no clear D. Germline V gives CDR1 SNHLY, CDR2 FYNNEI. Trimming stripped 0 bases from V and 5 bases from J, with 10 bases between. The CDR3 extends over 15 amino acids. CDR3 region: CASSEALAVTGELFF. For the CDR3, the DNA is TGTGCCAGCAGTGAAGCGCTGGCAGTTACCGGGGAGCTGTTTTTT.

J is TRBJ2-3 and V is TRBV12-5; D is possibly TRBD2 (6 bases). The CDR3 has 15 residues. Deletions cut 0 bases from V and 7 bases from J, with 14 bases between. In germline, CDR1 is LGHNT, CDR2 FRNRAP. CDR3 DNA: TGTGCTAGTGGTTTGGTCGGGGGTTCCACCCATACGCAGTATTTT. It codes for CASGLVGGSTHTQYF.

This sequence joins TRBV15 and TRBJ2-7, with TRBD2 matching 12 bases. The V segment lost 3 bases and the J segment 6 bases; nucleotides outside the gene matches: 3. The CDR3 loop spans 14 amino acids. The germline CDR1 and CDR2 sequences are LNHNV and YYDKDF (reference sequence). For the CDR3, the DNA is TGTGCCACCAGCAGCAGACTAGCGGGAGTCGAGCAGTACTTC. Amino acid sequence: CATSSRLAGVEQYF.

J is TRBJ2-2 and V is TRBV5-1, with a tentative D call TRBD2 (7 bases). The V end was cut by 7 bases, the J end by 4 bases, with 17 bases between. In germline, CDR1 is SGHRS, CDR2 YFSETQ. The CDR3 covers 15 residues. The CDR3 DNA sequence: TGCGCCAGCCTCCTTGGGGGGGGCCTCACCGGGGAGCTGTTTTTT. Translating it yields CASLLGGGLTGELFF.

The V and J genes are TRBV6-2 or TRBV6-3 and TRBJ2-7, with 11 bases that match TRBD2. Germline lookup yields CDR1 MNHEY and CDR2 SVGEGT. The CDR3 length is 15 residues. With V trimmed by 5 bases and J by 5 bases, 8 bases remained unmatched. The CDR3 loop reads CASSITSGSPNEQYF. The DNA for the CDR3 is TGTGCCAGCAGTATCACTAGCGGGAGTCCTAACGAGCAGTACTTC.

The chain combines TRBV5-6 with TRBJ2-7; no definite D call. From germline, CDR1 is SGHDT and CDR2 YYEEEE. The germline V and J ends were trimmed by 2 bases and 0 bases, with 9 bases remaining between them. The CDR3 covers 14 residues. The CDR3 bases are TGTGCCAGCAGCTTAGACACCGCCTCCTACGAGCAGTACTTC. Translating gives CASSLDTASYEQYF.

This sequence joins TRBV18 and TRBJ2-3; the D gene is possibly TRBD1 (5 bases). The germline V gene has CDR1 KGHSH and CDR2 LQKENI. The germline V and J ends were trimmed by 5 bases and 3 bases, with 9 bases remaining between them. The CDR3 sequence is 13 residues long. The CDR3 here is CASSTDSTDTQYF. Here the CDR3 DNA reads TGTGCCAGCTCAACAGACAGTACAGATACGCAGTATTTT.